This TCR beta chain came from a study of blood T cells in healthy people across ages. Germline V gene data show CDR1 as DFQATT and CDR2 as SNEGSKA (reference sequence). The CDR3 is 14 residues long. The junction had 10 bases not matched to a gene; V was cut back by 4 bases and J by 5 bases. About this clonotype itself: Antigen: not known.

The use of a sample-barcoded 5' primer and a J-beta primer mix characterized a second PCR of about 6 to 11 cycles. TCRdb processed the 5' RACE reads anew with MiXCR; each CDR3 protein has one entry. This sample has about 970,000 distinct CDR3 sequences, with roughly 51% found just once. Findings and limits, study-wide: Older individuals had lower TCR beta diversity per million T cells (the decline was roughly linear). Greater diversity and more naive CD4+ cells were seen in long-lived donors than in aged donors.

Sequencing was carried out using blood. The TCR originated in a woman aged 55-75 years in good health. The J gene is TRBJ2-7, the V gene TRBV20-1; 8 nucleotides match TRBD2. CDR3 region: CSATRGSGSHEQYF. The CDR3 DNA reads TGCAGTGCTACCCGGGGCAGCGGGAGTCACGAGCAGTACTTC.